A selection of T cell receptor beta chains follows, all from one sample in a study of shared clonotypes between healthy human individuals. Only in-frame clones appear in the TCRdb table, and some are missing; sequencing was by immunoSEQ multiplex PCR. This table holds 2 million to 2.5 million clones, around 92% found once. Sequencing input: naive CD4+ T cells from PBMCs. The receptor set was obtained from a man aged 18-30 years in good health. Some clones in this sample may be carry-over from other donors' samples. CDR3s include the opening cysteine and the closing phenylalanine or tryptophan. The order of the fields is D gene, V gene, J gene, CDR3 DNA, CDR3 protein. A D gene is named only where the DNA matches it firmly.

d_call: TRBD1
v_call: TRBV28
j_call: TRBJ2-7
cdr3_nt: TGTGCCAGCAGTAACCGGGACAGGGGATCCGAGCAGTACTTC
cdr3_aa: CASSNRDRGSEQYF

d_call: -
v_call: TRBV28
j_call: TRBJ1-2
cdr3_nt: TGTGCCAGCAGTTTTGCCGACTATGGCTACACCTTC
cdr3_aa: CASSFADYGYTF

d_call: -
v_call: TRBV2
j_call: TRBJ2-1
cdr3_nt: TGTGCCAGCAGTGGGAGGGGAGAGCAGTTCTTC
cdr3_aa: CASSGRGEQFF

d_call: -
v_call: TRBV27
j_call: TRBJ2-1
cdr3_nt: TGTGCCAGCTCCTGGGTAGGGGGAAATGAGCAGTTCTTC
cdr3_aa: CASSWVGGNEQFF

d_call: TRBD2
v_call: TRBV5-1
j_call: TRBJ2-7
cdr3_nt: TGCGCCAGCAGCTTGACTAGCGATTCCTACGAGCAGTACTTC
cdr3_aa: CASSLTSDSYEQYF

d_call: -
v_call: TRBV11-2
j_call: TRBJ1-1
cdr3_nt: TGTGCCAGCAGCTTAGGGGGGGGCAGGGCTGGCACTGAAGCTTTCTTT
cdr3_aa: CASSLGGGRAGTEAFF

d_call: -
v_call: TRBV5-1
j_call: TRBJ2-7
cdr3_nt: TGCGCCAGCAGCTTGGGGGGAGTCTACGACTACGAGCAGTACTTC
cdr3_aa: CASSLGGVYDYEQYF

d_call: -
v_call: TRBV6-5
j_call: TRBJ2-2
cdr3_nt: TGTGCCACCTCTCAGGAGGGGGAGCTGTTTTTT
cdr3_aa: CATSQEGELFF

d_call: -
v_call: TRBV7-2
j_call: TRBJ1-3
cdr3_nt: TGTGCCAGCAGCTTAGGGCTACCGTCTGGAAACACCATATATTTT
cdr3_aa: CASSLGLPSGNTIYF

d_call: TRBD1
v_call: TRBV27
j_call: TRBJ1-3
cdr3_nt: TGTGCCAGCAGTGCTTCCGGGACAGGGGGGTTTGGAAACACCATATATTTT
cdr3_aa: CASSASGTGGFGNTIYF

d_call: TRBD2
v_call: TRBV12-5
j_call: TRBJ2-2
cdr3_nt: TGTGCTAGTGGTTTGGATTCGGCGGGAGGGTGGACCGGGGAGCTGTTTTTT
cdr3_aa: CASGLDSAGGWTGELFF

d_call: TRBD1
v_call: TRBV27
j_call: TRBJ2-2
cdr3_nt: TGTGCCAGCAGCTTGGACAGGGAGACCGGGGAGCTGTTTTTT
cdr3_aa: CASSLDRETGELFF

d_call: -
v_call: TRBV18
j_call: TRBJ2-7
cdr3_nt: TGTGCCAGCTCACCATTCCCGGGCCCATCCCTTCTTTACGAGCAGTACTTC
cdr3_aa: CASSPFPGPSLLYEQYF